This is a list of T cell receptor beta chains from one sample in a study of cytomegalovirus exposure and HLA in healthy donors. Clones were sequenced by immunoSEQ multiplex PCR, and TCRdb holds only the in-frame ones, with some missing. Of about 190,000 clones in the sample, 79% were seen once. Sequencing was carried out using PBMCs. The receptors derive from a woman aged 45 to 65 in good health and CMV-seronegative. Both conserved end residues are part of each CDR3. Each record gives: D gene, V gene, clone size, J gene, CDR3 protein, CDR3 DNA. A D gene is named only where the DNA matches it firmly. Clone size is stated in some rows and not others, as once, few, many or a class when expanded.

TRBD1	TRBV27	.	TRBJ1-1	CASRLQGTNMNTEAFF	TGTGCCAGCCGACTACAGGGGACAAATATGAACACTGAAGCTTTCTTT
TRBD1	TRBV5-5	once	TRBJ2-7	CASSFTGQGNSEQYF	TGTGCCAGCAGCTTTACGGGACAGGGGAATTCCGAGCAGTACTTC
.	TRBV2	.	TRBJ2-5	CASTRGTRETQYF	TGTGCCAGCACCCGGGGGACGCGAGAGACCCAGTACTTC
.	TRBV28	.	TRBJ1-2	CASSPITTQGLGYTF	TGTGCCAGCAGTCCGATCACTACCCAGGGGCTGGGCTACACCTTC
TRBD1	TRBV11-2	once	TRBJ1-2	CASSSRGQGGYGYTF	TGTGCCAGCAGCTCCCGAGGACAGGGAGGTTATGGCTACACCTTC
TRBD1	TRBV6-6	few	TRBJ1-4	CASSYVVGTANEKLFF	TGTGCCAGCAGTTACGTAGTAGGGACAGCTAATGAAAAACTGTTTTTT
.	TRBV5-1	.	TRBJ2-2	CASSWTGLNTGELFF	TGCGCCAGCAGCTGGACGGGACTGAACACCGGGGAGCTGTTTTTT
.	TRBV28	.	TRBJ2-5	CASSFPAPRAETQYF	TGTGCCAGCAGTTTCCCGGCACCTAGAGCGGAGACCCAGTACTTC
TRBD2	TRBV11-3	once	TRBJ2-2	CASAGTSFGGELFF	TGTGCCAGCGCCGGGACTAGCTTCGGCGGGGAGCTGTTTTTT
TRBD2	TRBV29-1	.	TRBJ2-2	CSVRTSGVLTGELFF	TGCAGCGTTCGGACTAGCGGGGTTCTCACCGGGGAGCTGTTTTTT
.	TRBV6-5	.	TRBJ1-2	CASSPREDYGYTF	TGTGCCAGCAGTCCCAGGGAAGACTATGGCTACACCTTC
TRBD2	TRBV19	once	TRBJ2-7	CASSRSSGLAIYEQYF	TGTGCCAGTAGTAGATCGTCGGGACTAGCGATCTACGAGCAGTACTTC